The clone carrying this T cell receptor (beta chain) was recorded a few times. Antigen unknown. The CDR3 is made up of 13 amino acids. Trimming took 2 bases from V and 4 from J, leaving 9 bases between them. Germline CDR1 and CDR2: SGHRS and YFSETQ. The template was RNA from unsorted bulk tissue. Distant lung tissue was collected more than 3 cm away from the tumor edge. This record belongs to a study of tumor and adjacent non-tumor tissue in lung cancer. Study-wide findings and caveats: Compared with tumor, normal lung showed significantly lower TCR diversity.

TCRbeta libraries were built with three rounds of nested PCR, modified from ARM-PCR. One entry per CDR3 protein results from TCRdb running MiXCR on the multiplex PCR reads. The sample includes approximately 100,000 distinct CDR3 sequences, about 60% of them seen just once. The chain combines TRBV5-1 with TRBJ1-1, with D uncertain. This sequence originates from a man under 40 with non-small cell lung cancer. Sequencing was carried out using distant non-tumor lung tissue. The CDR3 nucleotides are TGCGCCAGCAGCTTCGGATACGGCACTGAAGCTTTCTTT. This gives the protein CASSFGYGTEAFF.